These T cell receptor beta chains were read from a single sample in a study of blood T cell repertoires in COVID-19. Here immunoSEQ multiplex PCR was the method, and the copy in TCRdb shows in-frame clones only, minus some. The table has just under 30,000 clones, around 91% seen once. The sample comprised peripheral blood. The origin of the receptors is an older man with acute or convalescent COVID-19. CDR3s include the opening cysteine and the closing phenylalanine or tryptophan. The D gene is left open where the match is weak. The listing skips clone size in some rows; elsewhere it reads once, few, many or a size class.

size,V,J,D,length,DNA,CDR3
-,TRBV19,TRBJ1-5,-,13,TGTGCCAGCGGCCGGGATACAGATCAGCCCCAGCATTTT,CASGRDTDQPQHF
-,TRBV2,TRBJ1-1,-,13,TGTGCCAGCAGTATTGAAGGGAGCACTGAAGCTTTCTTT,CASSIEGSTEAFF
-,TRBV3-1/TRBV3-2,TRBJ1-4,TRBD1,15,TGTGCCAGCAGCCAAGGACAGGGAACTAATGAAAAACTGTTTTTT,CASSQGQGTNEKLFF
-,TRBV12-3/TRBV12-4,TRBJ2-3,-,13,TGTGCCAGCAGTTTACTGCGCGCAGATACGCAGTATTTT,CASSLLRADTQYF
-,TRBV19,TRBJ1-2,TRBD1,14,TGTGCCAGTAGTCCGCGACAGGGACTGTATGGCTACACCTTC,CASSPRQGLYGYTF
-,TRBV5-8,TRBJ2-1,-,17,TGTGCCAGCAGCCCCCGCGGGGCCGGGACTGCATACAATGAGCAGTTCTTC,CASSPRGAGTAYNEQFF
-,TRBV9,TRBJ1-6,TRBD1,23,TGTGCCAGCAGCGCAAAATCCGTAGCACCCCAGGCACCCAGGGGGTATTATAATTCACCCCTCCACTTT,CASSAKSVAPQAPRGYYNSPLHF
few,TRBV11-2,TRBJ2-1,TRBD1,15,TGTGCCAGCAGCCGGGACAGGGGGGATATCAATGAGCAGTTCTTC,CASSRDRGDINEQFF
-,TRBV6-5,TRBJ2-7,TRBD1,15,TGTGCCAGCAGGAAGGGGGTGGGACAGATCTACGAGCAGTACTTC,CASRKGVGQIYEQYF
once,TRBV19,TRBJ2-5,TRBD2,18,TGTGCCAGTAGTAGGGGGGGGATGACCCCCGGGAGGAGAGAGACCCAGTACTTC,CASSRGGMTPGRRETQYF
-,TRBV28,TRBJ2-1,-,14,TGTGCCAGCAGTTCCGCGGGCCCCTACAATGAGCAGTTCTTC,CASSSAGPYNEQFF
-,TRBV6-1,TRBJ2-3,-,13,TGTGCCAGCAGTGAGGGCAGCACAGATACGCAGTATTTT,CASSEGSTDTQYF
-,TRBV19,TRBJ1-5,TRBD1,15,TGTGCCAGTATCGCAGGGGGCCCAGGGAATCAGCCCCAGCATTTT,CASIAGGPGNQPQHF
-,TRBV5-8,TRBJ1-6,-,15,TGTGCCAGCAGCGCAGGGGTCTCCTATAATTCACCCCTCCACTTT,CASSAGVSYNSPLHF
-,TRBV6-4,TRBJ2-1,TRBD1,16,TGTGCCAGGTACGACAGGGACCGGCCCTCCTACAATGAGCAGTTCTTC,CARYDRDRPSYNEQFF